This record looks at one T cell receptor (beta chain) sequence and its context. Germline V CDR1 and CDR2: MGHDK, SYGVNS. CDR3 length equals 12 residues. V dropped 3 bases and J dropped 8 bases, with 10 bases sitting between them. This entry comes from a study of memory CD4+ T cells and cytomegalovirus serostatus. Single viable CD3+CD4+CD8-CD45RO+ cells were sorted as the memory CD4+ T cells. The method was immunoSEQ multiplex PCR; TCRdb's version includes in-frame clones alone and lacks a portion of them. The sample has just over 25,000 clones; about 80% are singletons. This clonotype was sampled from an adult in good health and CMV-seronegative. The sequencing sample was made of memory CD4+ T cells from blood. The chain combines TRBV25-1 with TRBJ1-2; D remains ambiguous. DNA of the CDR3: TGTGCCAGCAGTGACCCTGGACGCGGCTACACCTTC. Protein product: CASSDPGRGYTF.